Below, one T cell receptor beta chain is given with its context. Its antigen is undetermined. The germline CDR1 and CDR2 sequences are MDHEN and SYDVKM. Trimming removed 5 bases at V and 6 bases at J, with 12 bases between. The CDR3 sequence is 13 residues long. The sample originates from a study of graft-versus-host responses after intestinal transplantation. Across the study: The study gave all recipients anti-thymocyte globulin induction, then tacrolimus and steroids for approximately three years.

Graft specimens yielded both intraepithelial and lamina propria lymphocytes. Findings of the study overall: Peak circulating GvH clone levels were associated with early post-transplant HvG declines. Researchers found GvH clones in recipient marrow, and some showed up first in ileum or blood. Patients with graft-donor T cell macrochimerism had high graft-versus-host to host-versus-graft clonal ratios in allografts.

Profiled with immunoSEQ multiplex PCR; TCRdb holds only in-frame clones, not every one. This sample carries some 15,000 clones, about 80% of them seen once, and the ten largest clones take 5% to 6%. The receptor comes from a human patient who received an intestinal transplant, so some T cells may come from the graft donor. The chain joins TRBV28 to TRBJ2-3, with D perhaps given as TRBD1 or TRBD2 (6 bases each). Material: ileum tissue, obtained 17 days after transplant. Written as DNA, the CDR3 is TGTGCCAGCAGTAGGAGGGGGTCGGATACGCAGTATTTT. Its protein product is CASSRRGSDTQYF.